The TCR gamma chain under discussion was sequenced for a study of gamma delta lymphoproliferative disorders and STAT genes. Whole-study findings and limits: Nearly all major patient gamma and delta clonotypes were public; only two gamma clonotypes were disease-private.

PBMCs from patients and controls supplied the genomic DNA for sequencing. There are 12 residues in the CDR3. Trimming at V came to 8 bases and at J to 5 bases, leaving 7 bases not matched to a gene. This clone rates as medium-sized. The antigen is unknown. Different DNA sequences within this sample yield the same CDR3. TCRdb re-processed the multiplex PCR reads using CATT. The profile shows over 3,500 gamma-chain clones, roughly 7% of them singletons. This clonotype was obtained from a human donor in good health. The chain combines TRGV10 with TRGJ1 or TRGJ2. Matching the DNA to germline supplied the J gene, which TCRdb does not give. TRGV10 is an open reading frame whose function is uncertain. Sequencing was carried out using blood. The CDR3 DNA sequence: TGTGCTGCGTGGGATTCCAATTATAAGAAACTCTTT. Translating it yields CAAWDSNYKKLF.